This T cell receptor beta chain was sequenced in a study of cytotoxic CD8 clonotypes in ibrutinib-treated CLL. CDR3 length: 15 residues. Germline CDR1 is MNHNY and CDR2 is SVGAGI (reference sequence). V lost 5 bases to trimming and J lost 1 base; unmatched junction nucleotides: 7. Using immunoSEQ multiplex PCR, the repertoire was profiled, and TCRdb retains in-frame clones only, with some absent. The sample gives 65,000 to 95,000 clones, about 86% of which show up once; over 5% is in the top ten. The source of this sequence is a human donor with chronic lymphocytic leukemia. Sample: PBMCs, taken before ibrutinib treatment. The chain is built from TRBV6-6 and TRBJ2-7, with 8 positions matching TRBD2. The CDR3 nucleotides are TGTGCCAGCAGTCTTCTAGCGGGTTCATCCTACGAGCAGTACTTC. Protein: CASSLLAGSSYEQYF.